This T cell receptor (beta chain) was obtained from a study of Ad26.COV2.S vaccination and SARS-CoV-2 variants. The wider study: Ad26.COV2.S was injected intramuscularly once or twice, 56 days apart.

TCRdb's table, derived via immunoSEQ multiplex PCR, lists solely in-frame clones and lacks some. The sample yields a few hundred thousand clones, roughly 90% seen once. Treatment in this sample: 15 to 20 received Ad26.COV2.S at low or high dose, single or two shots; five or six received placebo; per-sample allocation not given. Samples were taken on day 63 after the first vaccine or placebo injection. Germline assignment: CDR1 MNHEY and CDR2 SVGAGI. The CDR3 has 13 amino acids. Deletions cut 3 bases from V and 8 bases from J, with 11 bases between. The clonotype comes from a person aged 18-65 years who received the Ad26.COV2.S COVID-19 vaccine or a placebo. The source material was peripheral blood, sampled in a trial of Ad26.COV2.S vaccine versus placebo. This chain connects TRBV6-5 to TRBJ2-1; the D is unclear. CDR3 coding DNA: TGTGCCAGCAGTTATGTCGTGGGCGATGAGCAGTTCTTC. Its translation: CASSYVVGDEQFF.